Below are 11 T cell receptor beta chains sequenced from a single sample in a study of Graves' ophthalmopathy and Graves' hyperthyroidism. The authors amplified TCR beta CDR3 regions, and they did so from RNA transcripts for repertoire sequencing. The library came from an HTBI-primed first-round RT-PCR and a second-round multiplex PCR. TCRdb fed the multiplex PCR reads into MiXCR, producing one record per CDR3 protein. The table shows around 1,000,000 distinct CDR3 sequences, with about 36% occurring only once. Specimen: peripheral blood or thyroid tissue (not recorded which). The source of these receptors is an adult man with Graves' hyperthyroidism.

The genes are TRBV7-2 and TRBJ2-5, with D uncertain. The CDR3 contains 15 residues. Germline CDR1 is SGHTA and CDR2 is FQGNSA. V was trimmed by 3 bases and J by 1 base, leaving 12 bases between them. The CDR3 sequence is CASSLGSPFQETQYF. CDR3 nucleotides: TGTGCCAGCAGCTTGGGCAGTCCGTTCCAAGAGACCCAGTACTTC.

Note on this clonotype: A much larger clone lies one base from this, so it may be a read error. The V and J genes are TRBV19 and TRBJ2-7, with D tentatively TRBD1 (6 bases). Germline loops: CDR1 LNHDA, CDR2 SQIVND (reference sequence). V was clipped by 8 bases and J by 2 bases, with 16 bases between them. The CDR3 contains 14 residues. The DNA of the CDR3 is TGTGCCAGTTCCCGGGACATCTCACCCTACGAGCAGTACTTC. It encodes CASSRDISPYEQYF. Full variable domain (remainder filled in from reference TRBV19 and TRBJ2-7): DGGITQSPKYLFRKEGQNVTLSCEQNLNHDAMYWYRQDPGQGLRLIYYSQIVNDFQKGDIAEGYSVSREKKESFPLTVTSAQKNPTAFYLCASSRDISPYEQYFGPGTRLTVT.

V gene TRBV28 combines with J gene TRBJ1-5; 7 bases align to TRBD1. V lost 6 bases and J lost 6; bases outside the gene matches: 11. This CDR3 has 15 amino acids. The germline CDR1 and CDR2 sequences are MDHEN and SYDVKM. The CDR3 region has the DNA TGTGCCAGCAGGCTCCGACAGGGTAATGTTCAGCCCCAGCATTTT. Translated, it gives CASRLRQGNVQPQHF.

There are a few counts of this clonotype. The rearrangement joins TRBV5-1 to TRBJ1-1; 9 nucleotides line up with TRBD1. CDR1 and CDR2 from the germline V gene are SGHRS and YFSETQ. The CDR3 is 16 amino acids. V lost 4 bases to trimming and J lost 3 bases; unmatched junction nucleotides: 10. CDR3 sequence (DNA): TGCGCCAGCAGCCTCTCAGCCGGACAGGGGTACACTGAAGCTTTCTTT. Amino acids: CASSLSAGQGYTEAFF.

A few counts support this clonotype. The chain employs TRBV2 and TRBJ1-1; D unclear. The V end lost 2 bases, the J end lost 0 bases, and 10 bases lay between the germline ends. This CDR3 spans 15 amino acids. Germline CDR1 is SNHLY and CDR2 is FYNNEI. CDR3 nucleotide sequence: TGTGCCAGCAGTGAATCATGGCGCATGAACACTGAAGCTTTCTTT. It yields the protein CASSESWRMNTEAFF.

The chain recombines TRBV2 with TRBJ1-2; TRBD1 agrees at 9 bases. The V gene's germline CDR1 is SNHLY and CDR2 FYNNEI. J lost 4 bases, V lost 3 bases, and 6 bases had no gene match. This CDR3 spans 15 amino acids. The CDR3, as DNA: TGTGCCAGCAGTGATGGGACAGGGACTGGCTATGGCTACACCTTC. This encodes CASSDGTGTGYGYTF.

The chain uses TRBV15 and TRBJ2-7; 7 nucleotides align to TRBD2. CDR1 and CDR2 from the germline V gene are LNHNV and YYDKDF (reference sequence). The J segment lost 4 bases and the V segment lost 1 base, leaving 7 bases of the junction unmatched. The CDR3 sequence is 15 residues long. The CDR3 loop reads CATSRVRESRYEQYF. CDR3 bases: TGTGCCACCAGCAGAGTGCGGGAGTCGAGATACGAGCAGTACTTC.

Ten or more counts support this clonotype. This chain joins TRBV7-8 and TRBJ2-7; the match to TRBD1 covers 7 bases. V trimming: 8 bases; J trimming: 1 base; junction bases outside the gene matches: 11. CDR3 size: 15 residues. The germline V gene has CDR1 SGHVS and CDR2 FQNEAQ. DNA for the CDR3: TGTGCCAGCGGCGTACGGGACAGTTTTTCCTACGAGCAGTACTTC. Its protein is CASGVRDSFSYEQYF.

This chain's CDR3 is CASSLSLTRPYGYTF. CDR3 nucleotides: TGTGCCAGCAGTTTATCGCTCACACGACCCTATGGCTACACCTTC. This rearrangement joins TRBV27 to TRBJ1-2; D uncertain. Germline values: CDR1 MNHEY, CDR2 SMNVEV (reference sequence). Trimming pared 0 bases from V and 4 bases from J, leaving 12 bases between. There are 15 residues in the CDR3.

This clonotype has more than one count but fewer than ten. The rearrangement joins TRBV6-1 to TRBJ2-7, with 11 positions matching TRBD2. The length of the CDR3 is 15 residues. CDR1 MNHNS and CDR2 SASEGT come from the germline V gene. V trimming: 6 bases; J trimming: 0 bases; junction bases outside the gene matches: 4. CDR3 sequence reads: CASRTSGGPSYEQYF. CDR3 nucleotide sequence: TGTGCCAGCAGAACTAGCGGGGGACCCTCCTACGAGCAGTACTTC.

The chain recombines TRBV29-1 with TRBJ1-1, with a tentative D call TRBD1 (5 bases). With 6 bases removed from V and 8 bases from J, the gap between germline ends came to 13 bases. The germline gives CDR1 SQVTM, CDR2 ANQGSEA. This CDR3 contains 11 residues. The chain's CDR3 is CSVYTGGEAFF. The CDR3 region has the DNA TGCAGCGTCTATACAGGAGGGGAAGCTTTCTTT.